These T cell receptor beta chains were read from a single sample in a study of cytomegalovirus exposure and HLA in healthy donors. Measured with immunoSEQ multiplex PCR; TCRdb has only the in-frame clones, and not every one. Of 90,000 to 110,000 clones in the sample, roughly two thirds were seen once. Sequencing was carried out using PBMCs. These receptors originate from a man aged 25 to 45 in good health and CMV-seronegative. CDR3s include the opening cysteine and the closing phenylalanine or tryptophan. The order of the fields is V gene, CDR3 protein.

V: TRBV18; CDR3: CASSPGWAGVDLTTDTQYF
V: TRBV28; CDR3: CASSRGGLYNEQFF
V: TRBV4-1; CDR3: CASSQDLSGNYEQYF
V: TRBV6-1; CDR3: CASKVSGASNQPQHF
V: TRBV5-1; CDR3: CASSVDSFVGEKLFF
V: TRBV9; CDR3: CASSITSGRGSYNEQFF
V: TRBV5-1; CDR3: CASSGQGAGDGYTF
V: TRBV27; CDR3: CASSSGGAGADYNEQFF
V: TRBV11-3; CDR3: CASSLFGIVGQANFTDTQYF
V: TRBV28; CDR3: CASSDAARKQYF
V: TRBV5-1; CDR3: CASRTDGGNEQFF
V: TRBV27; CDR3: CASRTPGQGTGYGYTF
V: TRBV29-1; CDR3: CSVGLAGGPGETQYF
V: TRBV27; CDR3: CASSSDRGSKNIQYF
V: TRBV2; CDR3: CASSEETSGGTYEQYF
V: TRBV7-6; CDR3: CASSPQGGQGASYEQYF
V: TRBV7-2; CDR3: CASSSNGYTF
V: TRBV18; CDR3: CASSPFHAAGGEAYNEQFF
V: TRBV2; CDR3: CASTQGTGTYEQYF
V: TRBV6-1; CDR3: CASSERQGSSYNSPLHF
V: TRBV9; CDR3: CASSSRQDTEAFF
V: TRBV11-2; CDR3: CASSLGRTVEAFF
V: TRBV11-3; CDR3: CASSPRRSGDTQYF
V: TRBV5-1; CDR3: CASSGTTGRELKLFF
V: TRBV11-1; CDR3: CASSSKTGLIGNTIYF
V: TRBV5-4; CDR3: CASSAGQGSNQPQHF
V: TRBV28; CDR3: CASSPGGTAGNTIYF
V: TRBV18; CDR3: CASSPAESGNTIYF
V: TRBV5-1; CDR3: CASSLGTVDGNYGYTF
V: TRBV7-9; CDR3: CASTPFGGTADTQYF
V: TRBV4-2; CDR3: CASSQVLQATNEKLFF
V: TRBV11-3; CDR3: CASRLGQGDTQYF
V: TRBV2; CDR3: CASSEDRRYEQYF
V: TRBV5-4; CDR3: CASSLGGLAGGLGEQYF
V: TRBV28; CDR3: CASSSTGVVGDTQYF
V: TRBV5-6; CDR3: CASTKSRQANNEQFF
V: TRBV5-1; CDR3: CASSLSGRRSDTQYF
V: TRBV9; CDR3: CASSVSGQGLYNEQFF
V: TRBV2; CDR3: CASCLGYNNEQFF
V: TRBV6-5; CDR3: CASSYRQGTDTQYF
V: TRBV7-2; CDR3: CASSITSGSYNEQFF
V: TRBV27; CDR3: CASSLMERETNEQFF
V: TRBV5-1; CDR3: CASSRDLGGDTIYF
V: TRBV5-1; CDR3: CASSLSGTTSADTQYF
V: TRBV29-1; CDR3: CSVGWTERSGANVLTF
V: TRBV5-4; CDR3: CASSWTGQETQYF
V: TRBV25-1; CDR3: CASSGQGLHTEAFF
V: TRBV6-1; CDR3: CASSEWGRNTEAFF
V: TRBV18; CDR3: CASSRQDQETQYF
V: TRBV28; CDR3: CASSPSGLEREKGYTF
V: TRBV7-9; CDR3: CASSLDRRLGYTF
V: TRBV4-3; CDR3: CASSPSRGGNYGYTF
V: TRBV10-3; CDR3: CATQLAATYEQYF
V: TRBV19; CDR3: CASSPGQHNSPLHF
V: TRBV27; CDR3: CASSFSRRPGELFF
V: TRBV18; CDR3: CASSPQGQGAGEAFF
V: TRBV4-1; CDR3: CASSRGGLAGAYEQYF
V: TRBV6-1; CDR3: CASSEMAGGYNEQFF
V: TRBV4-2; CDR3: CASSSKGQGALETQYF